These 21 T cell receptor beta chains share one sample of origin, sequenced in a study of identical twins. TCRdb recomputed calls from the 5' RACE reads with MiXCR, one row per CDR3 protein. The data contain 1.5 million to 2 million distinct CDR3 sequences, around a third of them singletons. What was sequenced was cord blood. The receptors stem from a newborn girl in good health.

The chain is built from TRBV3-1 and TRBJ2-1, with 7 nucleotides matching TRBD2. Germline-derived CDR1 and CDR2 are LGHDT and YNNKEL (reference sequence). V lost 4 bases, J lost 10 bases, and 16 bases stayed unmatched. This CDR3 spans 16 amino acids. The CDR3 loop reads CASSPQLARSGREQFF. CDR3 in DNA: TGTGCCAGCAGCCCGCAACTAGCGCGCTCTGGGCGGGAGCAGTTCTTC.

V usage is TRBV9 and J usage is TRBJ2-2; 7 nucleotides match TRBD2. Looked up from germline, CDR1 is SGDLS and CDR2 is YYNGEE. The CDR3 consists of 15 residues. V lost 4 bases and J lost 4; bases outside the gene matches: 7. CDR3 sequence: CASSHRDYRTGELFF. The CDR3 region has the DNA TGTGCCAGCAGCCACCGGGACTACCGCACCGGGGAGCTGTTTTTT. The full variable domain, completed using reference TRBV9 and TRBJ2-2, is DSGVTQTPKHLITATGQRVTLRCSPRSGDLSVYWYQQSLDQGLQFLIQYYNGEERAKGNILERFSAQQFPDLHSELNLSSLELGDSALYFCASSHRDYRTGELFFGEGSRLTVL.

The rearrangement joins TRBV15 to TRBJ2-3; 10 nucleotides line up with TRBD2. Germline V gives CDR1 LNHNV, CDR2 YYDKDF (reference sequence). CDR3 size: 14 residues. The ends lost 2 bases at V and 4 bases at J; junction bases unmatched: 0. The CDR3 DNA sequence: TGTGCCACCAGCAGACTAGCGGGGGCAGATACGCAGTATTTT. Translating gives CATSRLAGADTQYF.

This clonotype showed up just a few times. The chain joins TRBV6-1 to TRBJ2-4, with TRBD2 identical over 12 bases. The better agreement between TRBJ2-7 and the DNA end casts doubt on the J call. CDR1 MNHNS and CDR2 SASEGT come from the germline V gene. This CDR3 spans 16 amino acids. In DNA form, the CDR3 reads TGTGCCAGCAGTCCTACGACTAGCGGGAGCCGTTACGAGCAGTACTTC. Protein: CASSPTTSGSRYEQYF.

This clonotype was seen only a few times. This chain uses TRBV6-2 or TRBV6-3 with TRBJ2-5; 13 positions match TRBD2. The DNA end favors TRBJ2-7, so the J call may be wrong. CDR1 and CDR2 from the germline V gene are MNHEY and SVGEGT. The CDR3 is made up of 16 amino acids. The DNA of the CDR3 is TGTGCCAGCAGTTACTCCGGGGGACTAGCGGGGCACGAGCAGTACTTC. Amino acid sequence: CASSYSGGLAGHEQYF.

There are a few counts of this clonotype. This chain connects TRBV20-1 to TRBJ1-2; 7 bases are shared with TRBD1. The CDR3 loop spans 14 amino acids. Per the germline V gene, CDR1 is DFQATT and CDR2 is SNEGSKA (reference sequence). V shed 0 bases, J shed 4 bases, and the junction held 5 bases outside the gene matches. The DNA of the CDR3 is TGCAGTGCTAGAGATTGGGACAGCCCCTATGGCTACACCTTC. It yields the protein CSARDWDSPYGYTF.

The rearrangement uses TRBV12-3 or TRBV12-4 and TRBJ2-3, with unresolved D. The V and J ends lost 9 bases and 6 bases respectively, with 22 bases between them. There are 15 residues in the CDR3. The CDR3 sequence: CASGRGFTHLDTQYF. CDR3 DNA: TGTGCCAGTGGCCGAGGATTCACCCACCTGGATACGCAGTATTTT.

This clonotype appeared many times. The V gene is TRBV27, the J gene TRBJ2-1, with D possibly matching TRBD2 (5 bases). This CDR3 spans 14 amino acids. The V gene lost 2 bases and the J gene lost 2 bases, with 7 bases spanning the gap. CDR1 MNHEY and CDR2 SMNVEV come from the germline V gene (reference sequence). Written as DNA, the CDR3 is TGTGCCAGCAGTTTACGGAGGCCCTACAATGAGCAGTTCTTC. This gives the protein CASSLRRPYNEQFF.

The chain links TRBV6-2 or TRBV6-3 to TRBJ1-1; a possible D gene is TRBD1 (6 bases). CDR3 size: 12 residues. V was shortened by 6 bases and J by 11 bases, with 16 bases between the two germline ends. Germline CDR1 and CDR2: MNHEY and SVGEGT. The CDR3 DNA follows: TGTGCCAGCAGGGGGTTGTGGCAGGGGGCTTTCTTT. Protein product: CASRGLWQGAFF.

The CDR3 protein is CSASRWTRGNEQFF. The CDR3 bases are TGCAGTGCTTCCCGTTGGACTAGAGGCAATGAGCAGTTCTTC. The genes are TRBV20-1 and TRBJ2-1; 7 nucleotides match TRBD2. Germline CDR1 reads DFQATT; CDR2 reads SNEGSKA (reference sequence). J lost 6 bases, V lost 5 bases, and 10 bases had no gene match. The CDR3 totals 14 residues.

The chain combines TRBV2 with TRBJ2-3, with 8 bases identical to TRBD2. V lost 10 bases and J lost 6; bases outside the gene matches: 12. The CDR3 is 14 amino acids. Germline CDR1 SNHLY, CDR2 FYNNEI. CDR3 nucleotides: TGTGCCATCCCGGCCAGCGGGAGTATGGATACGCAGTATTTT. Amino acid sequence: CAIPASGSMDTQYF.

This clonotype was recorded at least ten times. This chain connects TRBV28 to TRBJ1-2; D is unresolved. This CDR3 has 15 amino acids. From germline, CDR1 is MDHEN and CDR2 SYDVKM. V was clipped by 2 bases and J by 2 bases, with 12 bases between them. The CDR3 region has the DNA TGTGCCAGCAGTTTAGGAGGGAGTTTGAACTATGGCTACACCTTC. Encoded protein: CASSLGGSLNYGYTF.

This clonotype has just a few counts. The chain joins TRBV15 to TRBJ2-7; no reliable D call. This CDR3 is 13 amino acids long. Trimming shortened V by 1 base and J by 2 bases, and 6 bases separated the two germline ends. From germline, CDR1 is LNHNV and CDR2 YYDKDF (reference sequence). This chain's CDR3 is CATSRVPAYEQYF. CDR3 nucleotide sequence: TGTGCCACCAGCAGAGTTCCGGCCTACGAGCAGTACTTC.

This clonotype came up a few times. J is TRBJ2-1 and V is TRBV7-2, with 10 positions matching TRBD2. CDR1 and CDR2 from the germline V gene are SGHTA and FQGNSA. There are 16 residues in the CDR3. V shed 3 bases and J 7 bases; nucleotides not matched to a gene: 9. CDR3 protein: CASSFQSGRAGNEQFF. In DNA, the CDR3 is TGTGCCAGCAGCTTCCAAAGCGGGAGGGCCGGTAATGAGCAGTTCTTC.

Concerning this clonotype: A much larger clone sits a single nucleotide away, making a read error possible. CDR3 amino acids: CASRKGGRLAGSNIQYF. CDR3 sequence (DNA): TGTGCCAGCAGGAAAGGTGGAAGACTAGCCGGGTCCAACATTCAGTACTTC. V is TRBV3-1 and J is TRBJ2-7; 7 bases are a match to TRBD2. The end of the DNA fits TRBJ2-4 better, so the J call may be wrong. This CDR3 region has 17 residues. Per germline, CDR1 LGHDT and CDR2 YNNKEL (reference sequence).

This clonotype was seen only a few times. The chain links TRBV20-1 to TRBJ2-7; D gene uncertain. Germline CDR1 and CDR2: DFQATT and SNEGSKA (reference sequence). The CDR3 covers 17 residues. Trimming cost V 6 bases and J 1 base, with 25 bases left between them. The CDR3 DNA reads as TGCAGTGCCGACTCACTAACATACTCCGACGCTTCCTACGAGCAGTACTTC. It translates to CSADSLTYSDASYEQYF.

The chain couples TRBV7-8 to TRBJ2-1; 9 positions agree with TRBD1. This CDR3 region has 15 residues. Germline V lookup: CDR1 SGHVS, CDR2 FQNEAQ. V lost 0 bases and J lost 9; bases outside the gene matches: 6. The DNA for the CDR3 is TGTGCCAGCAGCTTAGCGGGGACAGGGTACTGTGAGCAGTTCTTC. Protein product: CASSLAGTGYCEQFF.

About this clonotype itself: One junction end disagrees with the germline gene, perhaps due to a read error. The V and J genes are TRBV6-6 and TRBJ1-2; 9 bases fit TRBD1. Germline CDR1 is MNHNY and CDR2 is SVGAGI (reference sequence). The CDR3 totals 14 residues. CDR3 residues: CANSYGTGKFGYTF. CDR3 sequence (DNA): TGTGCCAACAGTTACGGGACAGGGAAATTCGGCTACACCTTC.

This clonotype came up a few times. The gene calls are TRBV29-1 and TRBJ1-1; D is undetermined. Germline-derived CDR1 and CDR2 are SQVTM and ANQGSEA. This CDR3 comprises 15 residues. V lost 0 bases, J lost 1 base, and 12 bases lay in between. CDR3 loop: CSVEDGVWGNTEAFF. CDR3 sequence (DNA): TGCAGCGTTGAAGATGGGGTCTGGGGGAACACTGAAGCTTTCTTT.

The gene calls are TRBV12-3 or TRBV12-4 and TRBJ2-7; TRBD2 agrees at 10 bases. This CDR3 contains 15 residues. With 8 bases clipped from V and 7 bases from J, the junction kept 14 bases outside the gene matches. In DNA, the CDR3 is TGTGCCAGCGTAGGGCTAGCGGGAGTAAACGATGAGCAGTACTTC. It specifies CASVGLAGVNDEQYF.

The chain is built from TRBV10-3 and TRBJ1-1; possible D gene TRBD1, 5 bases. V lost 4 bases, J lost 8 bases, and 11 bases lay in between. CDR1 and CDR2 from the germline V gene are ENHRY and SYGVKD. The CDR3 covers 12 residues. The CDR3 DNA reads TGTGCCATCAGTGGCGGGGGGGTGGAAGCTTTCTTT. Its protein is CAISGGGVEAFF.